Listed here are 8 T cell receptor beta chains from one sample, sequenced in a study of T cells after yellow fever vaccination (dated by TCRdb to the late 2010s). Receptors were amplified or captured by 5' RACE. The sequencer was an Illumina HiSeq 2500. The public reads were reanalyzed by TCRdb: fastp trimming at Q25, MiXCR alignment, in-frame beta chains only. Here each entry gathers all rows of one CDR3 protein and keeps the most common genes and DNA. This sample is represented by hundreds of thousands of distinct CDR3 sequences; 9% to 15% of them were singletons. The ten top clones hold approximately 15% of the sample. The sample's treatment or condition label is to be understood as: live attenuated yellow fever vaccine strain. The specimen was PBMCs, collected on the day of the yellow fever booster vaccination. All receptors come from a man aged 25-40 years who received the YFV17D yellow fever vaccine.

The chain is built from TRBV5-5 and TRBJ1-4; no clear D. Germline lookup yields CDR1 SGHKS and CDR2 YYEKEE (reference sequence). Trimming removed 2 bases from V and 4 bases from J, with 6 bases in between. The CDR3 is 13 amino acids. DNA of the CDR3: TGTGCCAGCAGCTTATCCCTTAATGAAAAACTGTTTTTT. Protein product: CASSLSLNEKLFF. Complete variable domain (other parts from reference TRBV5-5 and TRBJ1-4): DAGVTQSPTHLIKTRGQQVTLRCSPISGHKSVSWYQQVLGQGPQFIFQYYEKEERGRGNFPDRFSARQFPNYSSELNVNALLLGDSALYLCASSLSLNEKLFFGSGTQLSVL.

This clonotype has a handful of counts. The chain couples TRBV7-9 to TRBJ2-5; D unclear. CDR1 and CDR2 (germline): SEHNR, FQNEAQ (reference sequence). The V gene lost 2 bases and the J gene lost 4 bases, with 8 bases spanning the gap. This CDR3 comprises 13 residues. In nucleotides, the CDR3 is TGTGCCAGCAGCTTAAGCAAACCAGAGACCCAGTACTTC. Its protein is CASSLSKPETQYF.

This clonotype has just a few counts. The V gene is TRBV5-1, the J gene TRBJ1-1; TRBD1 matches 10 bases. Germline-derived CDR1 and CDR2 are SGHRS and YFSETQ. This CDR3 region has 15 residues. V shed 2 bases, J shed 5 bases, and the junction held 6 bases outside the gene matches. The CDR3 spells CASSFTTGGGTEAFF. Here the CDR3 DNA reads TGCGCCAGCAGCTTCACGACAGGGGGCGGGACTGAAGCTTTCTTT.

This clonotype turned up a few times. The V and J genes are TRBV6-1 and TRBJ1-6; TRBD1 is a possible D gene (5 bases). The CDR3 has 15 amino acids. The V end lost 6 bases, the J end lost 3 bases, and 12 bases lay between the germline ends. Germline loops: CDR1 MNHNS, CDR2 SASEGT. The CDR3 loop is CASSFDRNYNSPLHF. The CDR3 coding sequence is TGTGCCAGCAGCTTCGACAGAAACTATAATTCACCCCTCCACTTT.

This clonotype was seen a handful of times. CDR3 region: CSARTVEGVGYNEQFF. CDR3 bases: TGCAGTGCTAGGACAGTTGAGGGGGTTGGCTACAATGAGCAGTTCTTC. The V call is TRBV20-1, the J call TRBJ2-1; tentative D call: TRBD1 (6 bases). The V gene lost 3 bases and the J gene lost 3 bases, with 18 bases spanning the gap. In germline, CDR1 is DFQATT, CDR2 SNEGSKA (reference sequence). CDR3 length equals 16 residues.

In this sample, this clonotype turned up a few times. This sequence joins TRBV18 and TRBJ1-2, with D possibly TRBD1 on 6 matching bases. Trimming took off 8 bases at V and 9 bases at J, with 22 bases between the two ends. The germline gives CDR1 KGHSH, CDR2 LQKENI. CDR3 size: 14 residues. In DNA form, the CDR3 reads TGTGCCAGCAAAAAGGGGGACAACTTTATACGCTACACCTTC. Translated: CASKKGDNFIRYTF. The whole variable domain, filled in from reference TRBV18 and TRBJ1-2, reads NAGVMQNPRHLVRRRGQEARLRCSPMKGHSHVYWYRQLPEEGLKFMVYLQKENIIDESGMPKERFSAEFPKEGPSILRIQQVVRGDSAAYFCASKKGDNFIRYTFGSGTRLTVV.

This clonotype was counted at least ten times. J is TRBJ2-3 and V is TRBV12-3 or TRBV12-4, with 10 bases identical to TRBD1. The CDR3 spans 15 residues. Trimming cost V 5 bases and J 2 bases; bases outside gene matches: 4. The CDR3 loop is CASSAGTGATDTQYF. As DNA, the CDR3 is TGTGCCAGCAGTGCCGGGACAGGGGCCACAGATACGCAGTATTTT.

This chain connects TRBV5-1 to TRBJ2-7; no clear D. Germline assignment: CDR1 SGHRS and CDR2 YFSETQ. The CDR3 runs to 15 residues. V was trimmed by 0 bases and J by 0 bases, leaving 10 bases between them. The CDR3, as DNA: TGCGCCAGCAGCTTGGCCCAAAGAACCTCCTACGAGCAGTACTTC. Its translation: CASSLAQRTSYEQYF.